The 8 T cell receptor beta chains reported below all come from one sample, sequenced in a study of identical twins. Using its own MiXCR run on the 5' RACE reads, TCRdb lists one record per CDR3 protein. The data show over 250,000 distinct CDR3 sequences, around 9.7% seen once. The sample was also reused in another study, on yellow fever vaccine responses in identical twins.

Sequenced input: CD8+ T cells sorted from blood. The receptor set was obtained from a woman aged 18-29 years in good health.

V and J are TRBV20-1 and TRBJ2-7, with no clear D. The germline V and J ends were trimmed by 2 bases and 6 bases, with 5 bases remaining between them. The V gene's germline CDR1 is DFQATT and CDR2 SNEGSKA (reference sequence). The CDR3 is made up of 10 amino acids. The CDR3 DNA reads TGCAGTGCTAGAACGAGCGAGCAGTACTTC. Protein: CSARTSEQYF.

This clonotype was observed a handful of times. The chain is built from TRBV12-3 or TRBV12-4 and TRBJ2-3, with D hard to call. With 3 bases removed from V and 5 bases from J, the gap between germline ends came to 6 bases. This CDR3 spans 12 amino acids. The CDR3 region has the DNA TGTGCCAGCAGTTTTCTGGAAGATACGCAGTATTTT. Translation gives CASSFLEDTQYF.

This clonotype occurred a few times. J is TRBJ2-6 and V is TRBV7-2; D not certain. The ends were cut back, 9 bases at V and 0 bases at J, with 9 bases in the middle. This CDR3 is built from 14 residues. Germline CDR1 reads SGHTA; CDR2 reads FQGNSA. The CDR3 sequence: CARPTLSGANVLTF. As DNA, the CDR3 is TGTGCCAGGCCCACCCTCTCTGGGGCCAACGTCCTGACTTTC. Filled out from reference TRBV7-2 and TRBJ2-6, the complete variable domain reads GAGVSQSPSNKVTEKGKDVELRCDPISGHTALYWYRQSLGQGLEFLIYFQGNSAPDKSGLPSDRFSAERTGGSVSTLTIQRTQQEDSAVYLCARPTLSGANVLTFGAGSRLTVL.

This clonotype showed up just a few times. This sequence joins TRBV15 and TRBJ2-2; D gene unclear. Germline V gene sequence: CDR1 LNHNV, CDR2 YYDKDF (reference sequence). V was trimmed by 4 bases and J by 5 bases, leaving 11 bases between them. This CDR3 is 14 amino acids long. CDR3: CATSTDAVTGELFF. The CDR3 coding sequence is TGTGCCACCAGCACGGACGCGGTAACCGGGGAGCTGTTTTTT.

This clonotype was counted many times. The chain recombines TRBV7-9 with TRBJ2-1; D might be TRBD2 (7 bases). V shed 8 bases and J shed 0 bases, with 14 bases lying between them. CDR1 is SEHNR and CDR2 is FQNEAQ in the germline V gene (reference sequence). The CDR3 is made up of 15 amino acids. The CDR3 reads CASPTGGSSYNEQFF. Written as DNA, the CDR3 is TGTGCCAGCCCTACGGGGGGCAGCTCCTACAATGAGCAGTTCTTC.

In its sample, this clonotype was seen many times. J is TRBJ1-2 and V is TRBV29-1; D might be TRBD1 (6 bases). Deletions cut 2 bases from V and 3 bases from J, with 16 bases between. Germline assignment: CDR1 SQVTM and CDR2 ANQGSEA. CDR3 length: 15 residues. CDR3 in DNA: TGCAGCGTTGAACCCAGGACAGTTAGGGACTATGGCTACACCTTC. It codes for CSVEPRTVRDYGYTF.

This clonotype was seen only a few times. J is TRBJ1-1 and V is TRBV6-5; unclear D gene. The CDR3 covers 12 residues. V was shortened by 5 bases and J by 7 bases, with 11 bases between the two germline ends. Germline values: CDR1 MNHEY, CDR2 SVGAGI. CDR3 sequence (DNA): TGTGCCAGCAGTAAGGGAGGAATTGAAGCTTTCTTT. It yields the protein CASSKGGIEAFF.

This clonotype was seen many times. This CDR3 is CASSYSGYNEQFF. The CDR3 DNA follows: TGTGCCAGCAGTTACTCGGGGTACAATGAGCAGTTCTTC. The V call is TRBV6-5, the J call TRBJ2-1; D remains unclear. CDR3 size: 13 residues. Trimming pared 0 bases from V and 4 bases from J, leaving 4 bases between. The germline V gene encodes CDR1 MNHEY and CDR2 SVGAGI.